Given below is one T cell receptor (beta chain) in context. Sequence at one end of the junction differs from germline and may be a read error. Using genomic DNA as the template, TCR beta VDJ and CDR3 profiling was carried out. TCRdb redid the calling of the reads with MiXCR, one entry per CDR3 protein. The sample carries roughly 130,000 distinct CDR3 sequences, 48% recorded once. This specimen comes from a study of CD8+CD57+ T cells in acquired aplastic anemia. The sample was sorted CD4+, CD8+, or CD8+CD57+ T cells (not recorded which) from PBMCs. The sequence was collected from a human donor in good health, serving as a control.

CDR3 bases: TGTGCCAGCAGGTGGGGGGCGATTGATTCATCCCTCCACTTT. It encodes CASRWGAIDSSLHF. The V and J genes are TRBV2 and TRBJ1-6; D may be TRBD1 (6 bases). This CDR3 spans 14 amino acids. Germline V gene sequence: CDR1 SNHLY, CDR2 FYNNEI.